The 6 T cell receptor beta chains presented below share a single source sample, sequenced in a study of blood T cell repertoires in COVID-19. The table came from immunoSEQ multiplex PCR; TCRdb's copy has only in-frame clones and leaves some out. Seen here are 150,000 to 200,000 clones, about 86% observed once, and the top ten hold 10%. Sequencing was done on a sample of peripheral blood. The source is a woman in her sixties or seventies with COVID-19, enrolled during active disease.

The gene calls are TRBV6-5 and TRBJ1-1, with 8 positions matching TRBD1. Germline V gene lookup returns CDR1 MNHEY and CDR2 SVGAGI. This CDR3 region has 14 residues. The J segment lost 6 bases and the V segment lost 5 bases, leaving 8 bases of the junction unmatched. The CDR3 DNA reads TGTGCCAGCAGTCGGGACAGGACGTCGGCTGAAGCTTTCTTT. Translation: CASSRDRTSAEAFF.

The V call is TRBV3-1 (or the pseudogene TRBV3-2), the J call TRBJ1-2, with a possible D match to TRBD1 (6 bases). Germline V gene sequence: CDR1 LGHDT, CDR2 YNNKEL (reference sequence). Between the trimmed V and J ends, which lost 0 bases and 8 bases, there was a span of 10 bases. This CDR3 region has 13 residues. CDR3 sequence: CASSQEGQRGYTF. CDR3 DNA: TGTGCCAGCAGCCAAGAAGGACAGAGAGGCTACACCTTC.

As DNA, the CDR3 is TGTGCCAGCAGCTTGTGGTCTAGCGGGGGGGGACGGTTCTTC. Translating it yields CASSLWSSGGGRFF. This chain connects TRBV5-8 to TRBJ2-1, with 12 positions matching TRBD2. The CDR3 covers 14 residues. CDR1 and CDR2 from the germline V gene are SGHTS and YDEGEE. V shed 1 base, J shed 15 bases, and the junction held 8 bases outside the gene matches.

V and J are TRBV5-5 and TRBJ1-4; 9 bases agree with TRBD1. Germline CDR1 and CDR2: SGHKS and YYEKEE (reference sequence). The CDR3 sequence is 16 residues long. Trimming removed 2 bases from V and 2 bases from J; junction bases left unmatched: 4. CDR3 nucleotide sequence: TGTGCCAGCAGCTTCACAGGGGGCGCGACTAATGAAAAACTGTTTTTT. Amino acids: CASSFTGGATNEKLFF. The variable domain in full, with the rest retrieved from reference TRBV5-5 and TRBJ1-4, is DAGVTQSPTHLIKTRGQQVTLRCSPISGHKSVSWYQQVLGQGPQFIFQYYEKEERGRGNFPDRFSARQFPNYSSELNVNALLLGDSALYLCASSFTGGATNEKLFFGSGTQLSVL.

This clone was seen more than once but under ten times. The V gene is TRBV19, the J gene TRBJ1-6; 8 nucleotides line up with TRBD1. Germline values: CDR1 LNHDA, CDR2 SQIVND (reference sequence). CDR3 length: 15 amino acids. The junction had 4 bases not matched to a gene; V was cut back by 5 bases and J by 4 bases. The CDR3 nucleotides read TGTGCCAGTAGTGGAGGACAGGGATATAATTCACCCCTCCACTTT. Translated, it gives CASSGGQGYNSPLHF.

This clone was observed once. The rearrangement uses TRBV7-9 and TRBJ1-2, with TRBD1 identical over 7 bases. The germline CDR1 and CDR2 sequences are SEHNR and FQNEAQ (reference sequence). With V trimmed by 6 bases and J by 0 bases, 19 bases remained unmatched. The CDR3 contains 19 residues. Here the CDR3 reads CASRPSPLDRRHANYGYTF. CDR3 nucleotides: TGTGCCAGCAGACCGTCGCCCCTGGACAGGCGGCACGCTAACTATGGCTACACCTTC. The variable domain in full, completed from reference TRBV7-9 and TRBJ1-2, reads DTGVSQNPRHKITKRGQNVTFRCDPISEHNRLYWYRQTLGQGPEFLTYFQNEAQLEKSRLLSDRFSAERPKGSFSTLEIQRTEQGDSAMYLCASRPSPLDRRHANYGYTFGSGTRLTVV.